What follows describes a single T cell receptor (beta chain). These data belong to a study of blood T cell repertoires in COVID-19. Germline V gene sequence: CDR1 MDHEN, CDR2 SYDVKM. The CDR3 runs 13 residues. V shed 3 bases and J shed 5 bases, with 11 bases lying between them. Sequencing used immunoSEQ multiplex PCR; TCRdb keeps in-frame clones, though not all of them. The top ten hold approximately 1.5% of the sample, which has about 410,000 clones, 70% to 90% seen once. Sample: peripheral blood. The rearrangement joins TRBV28 to TRBJ2-7; D is uncertain. This clonotype was sampled from a woman between 40 and 55 years old with COVID-19, enrolled during active disease. The CDR3 sequence: CASSFPERHEQYF. The CDR3, as DNA: TGTGCCAGCAGTTTCCCGGAGCGCCACGAGCAGTACTTC.